This passage covers 23 T cell receptor beta chains from one sample sequenced in a study of T cell repertoires in cytomegalovirus infection. TCRdb redid the calling of the reads with MiXCR, one entry per CDR3 protein. The data hold hundreds of thousands of distinct CDR3 sequences, with around 9.5% observed a single time. Sample: PBMCs. The receptors come from a human donor in good health (CMV status not recorded). Some clones in this sample may be carry-over from other donors' samples.

J is TRBJ1-3 and V is TRBV12-3 or TRBV12-4, with D possibly being TRBD1 (6 bases). Trimming took off 4 bases at V and 0 bases at J, with 10 bases between the two ends. CDR3 length: 15 amino acids. The CDR3 DNA is TGTGCCAGCAGTTCCCGGACAGCCTCTGGAAACACCATATATTTT. This gives the protein CASSSRTASGNTIYF.

This sequence joins TRBV6-2 or TRBV6-3 and TRBJ2-7; D is perhaps TRBD2 (6 bases). The V gene lost 6 bases and the J gene lost 3 bases, with 12 bases spanning the gap. Germline V gene sequence: CDR1 MNHEY, CDR2 SVGEGT. The CDR3 runs 13 residues. The DNA for the CDR3 is TGTGCCAGCAGGCACGGGGGACTCTACGAGCAGTACTTC. Protein sequence: CASRHGGLYEQYF.

This chain joins TRBV18 and TRBJ2-5; 8 nucleotides align to TRBD1. Germline assignment: CDR1 KGHSH and CDR2 LQKENI. The CDR3 consists of 15 residues. V was clipped by 4 bases and J by 4 bases; unmatched bases: 8. The CDR3 loop is CASSRTTGGVETQYF. CDR3 bases: TGTGCCAGCTCACGGACAACAGGGGGTGTAGAGACCCAGTACTTC.

This clonotype has a count of ten or more. J is TRBJ2-5 and V is TRBV7-2, with TRBD2 identical over 14 bases. CDR1 and CDR2 from the germline V gene are SGHTA and FQGNSA. The trim removed 2 bases at V and 5 bases at J, leaving 10 bases unmatched. CDR3 length equals 18 residues. The CDR3 sequence is CASSLTGGLAGGWETQYF. DNA of the CDR3: TGTGCCAGCAGCTTAACCGGCGGACTAGCGGGAGGTTGGGAGACCCAGTACTTC.

This clonotype occurred many times. The chain joins TRBV7-9 to TRBJ2-3; either TRBD1 or TRBD2 may fit D (5 bases each). The CDR3 covers 15 residues. V dropped 5 bases and J dropped 14 bases, with 26 bases sitting between them. Germline values: CDR1 SEHNR, CDR2 FQNEAQ (reference sequence). The CDR3 protein is CASSLETAGTPSPYF. The CDR3 nucleotides are TGTGCCAGCAGCCTTGAAACCGCCGGGACCCCCTCTCCGTATTTT. The whole variable domain, filled in from reference TRBV7-9 and TRBJ2-3, reads DTGVSQNPRHKITKRGQNVTFRCDPISEHNRLYWYRQTLGQGPEFLTYFQNEAQLEKSRLLSDRFSAERPKGSFSTLEIQRTEQGDSAMYLCASSLETAGTPSPYFGPGTRLTVL.

This clonotype appeared many times. The CDR3 DNA follows: TGTGCCAGCAGCCGACAGGGTGCCGGGGCCAACGTCCTGACTTTC. This codes for CASSRQGAGANVLTF. V is TRBV7-2 and J is TRBJ2-6; 7 bases map to TRBD1. Germline CDR1 SGHTA, CDR2 FQGNSA. V dropped 5 bases and J dropped 4; count of bases not matched to a gene: 5. The CDR3 spans 15 residues.

This clonotype was seen a handful of times. V gene TRBV7-9 combines with J gene TRBJ1-5; 8 bases are shared with TRBD1. The J segment lost 8 bases and the V segment lost 5 bases, leaving 11 bases of the junction unmatched. In germline, CDR1 is SEHNR, CDR2 FQNEAQ (reference sequence). There are 15 residues in the CDR3. The CDR3 DNA sequence: TGTGCCAGCAGCCGAGACAGGACAGGGAGGGAGCCCCAGCATTTT. It specifies CASSRDRTGREPQHF.

This sequence joins TRBV6-2 or TRBV6-3 and TRBJ2-5, with D maybe TRBD2 (5 bases). Germline V lookup: CDR1 MNHEY, CDR2 SVGEGT. Trimming stripped 2 bases from V and 2 bases from J, with 15 bases between. The CDR3 runs 16 residues. CDR3 coding DNA: TGTGCCAGCAGTTACCCCACCCGCGGGCTACAAGAGACCCAGTACTTC. Protein: CASSYPTRGLQETQYF.

This clonotype was found many times. The chain has TRBV7-6 and TRBJ2-2, with D possibly being TRBD1 or TRBD2 (5 bases each). V lost 5 bases and J 4 bases, leaving 17 bases between the germline ends. CDR1 is SGHVS, CDR2 FNYEAQ, per germline. The length of the CDR3 is 16 residues. CDR3 nucleotide sequence: TGTGCCAGCAGCGAGAGAGCCGGGACCTTCACCGGGGAGCTGTTTTTT. Translated: CASSERAGTFTGELFF. The full variable domain, rest sourced from reference TRBV7-6 and TRBJ2-2, is GAGVSQSPRYKVTKRGQDVALRCDPISGHVSLYWYRQALGQGPEFLTYFNYEAQQDKSGLPNDRFSAERPEGSISTLTIQRTEQRDSAMYRCASSERAGTFTGELFFGEGSRLTVL.

This clonotype was observed many times. The J gene is TRBJ2-2, the V gene TRBV6-2 or TRBV6-3; D is uncertain. The CDR3 runs to 13 residues. Trimming removed 10 bases at V and 2 bases at J, with 11 bases between. The germline gives CDR1 MNHEY, CDR2 SVGEGT. The CDR3 protein is CATRRTNTGELFF. Written as DNA, the CDR3 is TGTGCCACCAGACGGACCAACACCGGGGAGCTGTTTTTT.

There are many counts of this clonotype. J is TRBJ2-1 and V is TRBV20-1; 16 nucleotides line up with TRBD2. Trimming cost V 4 bases and J 9 bases; bases outside gene matches: 15. This CDR3 has 18 residues. Per the germline V gene, CDR1 is DFQATT and CDR2 is SNEGSKA (reference sequence). CDR3 in DNA: TGCAGTGCTACCCCTCAGGAATCCGGGACTAGCGGGAGGGTTGAGCAGTTCTTC. Translated: CSATPQESGTSGRVEQFF.

This clonotype was seen at least ten times. This chain uses TRBV4-3 with TRBJ1-6; D is undetermined. Trimming shortened V by 0 bases and J by 10 bases, and 10 bases separated the two germline ends. From germline, CDR1 is LGHNA and CDR2 YSLEER. The CDR3 spans 14 residues. The CDR3 DNA is TGCGCCAGCAGCCAAGATGGCGGAGGATCACCCCTCCACTTT. Protein product: CASSQDGGGSPLHF.

This clonotype was seen repeatedly, ten times or more. This chain joins TRBV7-2 and TRBJ1-6, with D perhaps matching TRBD1 (6 bases). Looked up from germline, CDR1 is SGHTA and CDR2 is FQGNSA. V lost 5 bases and J lost 5, with 13 bases in between. This CDR3 is 15 amino acids long. The CDR3 nucleotides are TGTGCCAGCAGCCGCCGTACAGGGAATAATTCACCCCTCCACTTT. It translates to CASSRRTGNNSPLHF.

The sample holds a few counts of this clonotype. The chain has TRBV19 and TRBJ2-1; 13 bases fit TRBD2. V trimming: 5 bases; J trimming: 0 bases; junction bases outside the gene matches: 4. The CDR3 loop spans 17 amino acids. Germline V gene sequence: CDR1 LNHDA, CDR2 SQIVND (reference sequence). For the CDR3, the DNA is TGTGCCAGTAGTGGGACTAGCGGGATCCGCTCCTACAATGAGCAGTTCTTC. This gives the protein CASSGTSGIRSYNEQFF.

This clonotype was seen a few times. This chain joins TRBV11-2 and TRBJ1-3; 10 bases map to TRBD1. This CDR3 comprises 20 residues. J was trimmed by 4 bases and V by 3 bases; bases with no gene match: 18. The germline gives CDR1 SGHAT, CDR2 FQNNGV. The DNA for the CDR3 is TGTGCCAGCAGCTTTCGCGGGGGGACAGGGGAAGTCAGTCCGGGAAACACCATATATTTT. This sequence encodes CASSFRGGTGEVSPGNTIYF. Using reference TRBV11-2 and TRBJ1-3 for the parts outside the CDR3, the full variable domain is EAGVAQSPRYKIIEKRQSVAFWCNPISGHATLYWYQQILGQGPKLLIQFQNNGVVDDSQLPKDRFSAERLKGVDSTLKIQPAKLEDSAVYLCASSFRGGTGEVSPGNTIYFGEGSWLTVV.

This clonotype was seen repeatedly, ten times or more. The chain recombines TRBV6-2 or TRBV6-3 with TRBJ2-7; D might be TRBD1 (6 bases). The CDR3 is made up of 16 amino acids. V was pared by 2 bases and J by 0 bases, with 14 bases between. Germline V CDR1 and CDR2: MNHEY, SVGEGT. CDR3 loop: CASSYRRQANSYEQYF. DNA of the CDR3: TGTGCCAGCAGTTACCGTCGACAGGCCAACTCCTACGAGCAGTACTTC.

There are many counts of this clonotype. The chain employs TRBV27 and TRBJ1-2, with D unclear. The V end was cut by 3 bases, the J end by 2 bases, with 7 bases between. The CDR3 is 13 amino acids. Germline CDR1 reads MNHEY; CDR2 reads SMNVEV (reference sequence). CDR3 bases: TGTGCCAGCAGTTTTGAGGGAAACTATGGCTACACCTTC. This gives the protein CASSFEGNYGYTF.

This clonotype has a count of ten or more. This chain uses TRBV7-2 with TRBJ2-1; D gene ambiguous. The CDR3 spans 13 residues. Trimming left V 5 bases short and J 3 bases short, with 8 bases between. Looked up from germline, CDR1 is SGHTA and CDR2 is FQGNSA. The CDR3 loop reads CASSTDGYNEQFF. The CDR3 bases are TGTGCCAGCAGCACGGACGGCTACAATGAGCAGTTCTTC.

In this sample, this clonotype turned up many times. The chain links TRBV7-2 to TRBJ1-5; D unresolved. The CDR3 has 15 residues. V gave up 2 bases and J gave up 3 bases, with 11 bases separating them. Germline loops: CDR1 SGHTA, CDR2 FQGNSA. The CDR3 DNA reads TGTGCCAGCAGCTTATTTGGCCGCAACAATCAGCCCCAGCATTTT. Protein product: CASSLFGRNNQPQHF.

This clonotype came up many times. The chain is built from TRBV7-2 and TRBJ1-2, with D uncertain. This CDR3 is 15 amino acids long. V lost 4 bases, J lost 0 bases, and 12 bases lay in between. Looked up from germline, CDR1 is SGHTA and CDR2 is FQGNSA. The CDR3 coding sequence is TGTGCCAGCAGCTCCTGGACCTCGGCTAACTATGGCTACACCTTC. It is translated as CASSSWTSANYGYTF. The entire variable domain, with the rest obtained from reference TRBV7-2 and TRBJ1-2, is as follows: GAGVSQSPSNKVTEKGKDVELRCDPISGHTALYWYRQSLGQGLEFLIYFQGNSAPDKSGLPSDRFSAERTGGSVSTLTIQRTQQEDSAVYLCASSSWTSANYGYTFGSGTRLTVV.

This chain joins TRBV10-3 and TRBJ2-2; 8 bases fit TRBD1. The ends lost 4 bases at V and 7 bases at J; junction bases unmatched: 11. The CDR3 has 16 amino acids. Germline assignment: CDR1 ENHRY and CDR2 SYGVKD. CDR3 in amino acids: CAISGKPGTGHGELFF. The CDR3 DNA is TGTGCCATCAGTGGGAAGCCCGGGACAGGCCACGGGGAGCTGTTTTTT.

This clonotype was seen many times. CDR3 sequence (DNA): TGTGCCAGCAGCCCAAGGGGGGGGGGACCCTGGACCCTCTCCTACAATGAGCAGTTCTTC. It codes for CASSPRGGGPWTLSYNEQFF. This chain joins TRBV7-2 and TRBJ2-1; possibly TRBD2 for D (7 bases). The V end was cut by 5 bases, the J end by 0 bases, with 26 bases between. Germline CDR1 is SGHTA and CDR2 is FQGNSA. The CDR3 runs to 20 residues.

This clonotype turned up a few times. The V and J genes are TRBV30 and TRBJ1-4, with D perhaps matching TRBD1 (5 bases). Germline assignment: CDR1 GTSNPN and CDR2 SVGIG (reference sequence). The CDR3 contains 15 residues. The ends were cut back, 0 bases at V and 10 bases at J, with 18 bases in the middle. The CDR3 here is CAWSVGGGVRAKLFF. CDR3 in DNA: TGTGCCTGGAGTGTCGGTGGAGGGGTCAGGGCAAAACTGTTTTTT.